This T cell receptor beta chain was captured by sequencing in a study of T cells in Graves' hyperthyroidism and ophthalmopathy (dated by TCRdb to between 2018 and 2021). A note on the overall study: Peripheral blood was sampled at the time of initial diagnosis, prior to any treatment. To identify distinguishing TCR V-J signatures, a discovery cohort of around 98 patients was used, comprising fewer than 45 with Graves' ophthalmopathy and 57 with stable Graves' hyperthyroidism. An independent validation cohort of under 20 hyperthyroidism patients and about 16 patients who later progressed to ophthalmopathy tested prospective prediction of ophthalmopathy. The 75 to 100 discovery patients were randomly split 7:3 into training and test sets. In addition, the study compared T-cell repertoires in thyroid tissue and in blood from several Graves' hyperthyroidism patients. After sampling, hyperthyroidism patients received methimazole starting at 30 mg daily, and ophthalmopathy patients received high-dose intravenous methylprednisolone. The paper describes TCR Vbeta CDR3 sequencing of around 130 peripheral blood samples, made up of some 42 ophthalmopathy patients, around 78 hyperthyroidism patients and 17 progressor patients. Here is what the overall study found, with its caveats: Sample size was not statistically predetermined, and investigators were not blinded to group allocation. Most expanded thyroid clonotypes (frequency above 0.001) were also detected in blood, a finding suggesting that blood repertoires may reflect thyroid immune responses. In validation, the model predicted progression to ophthalmopathy with roughly 66% sensitivity and over 72% specificity, a median of approximately 6.7 months before onset. In cross-validation, a model built on a 13 V-J signature told ophthalmopathy apart from stable hyperthyroidism with approximately 90% sensitivity and 81% to 82% specificity, and in testing the same model reached 80%/75%.

Graves' hyperthyroidism was defined as stable when no progression to ophthalmopathy occurred over 18 months of follow-up. The hyperthyroidism patients were between 18 and 65 years old and newly diagnosed, with a disease duration of less than 2 months. Any patient with an uncontrolled infection, another autoimmune disease, pregnancy or lactation was excluded. Diagnoses were established on the basis of clinical symptoms, serum thyroxine and TRAb, thyroid ultrasound, and orbital computed tomography. PBMCs were separated from 10 ml of fresh peripheral blood using Ficoll-Paque density gradient centrifugation. Total RNA was extracted using Trizol reagent, and RNA quality was assessed on an Agilent 2100 Bioanalyzer. The trim is 4 bases for V and 1 base for J, with a gap of 11 bases between the germline ends. Looking up the germline V gene yields CDR1 SGDLS and CDR2 YYNGEE. From the cysteine through the phenylalanine, the CDR3 covers 14 amino acids. The kept DNA is CDR3 alone, 42 bases in frame from the first base.

Amplification of TCR beta CDR3 regions was carried out from RNA transcripts. The TCR CDR3 was subjected to a first round of RT-PCR using the HTBI primer set and the Qiagen OneStep RT-PCR kit. Libraries were constructed in a second round of multiplex PCR, after which size selection and purification were performed. Libraries were sequenced paired-end with 100 bp reads on an Illumina HiSeq2000. The original methods were these. SOAPnuke was used to process the raw data, with reads discarded if the reads contained adapters or uncalled bases, had a mean Phred below 15, or lacked an exact constant-primer or identifier match. High-quality paired reads were merged using COPE v1.2.5, and each unique nucleotide sequence was defined as a clonotype. MiTCR v1.1 was used to align the clonotypes against IMGT TRBV, TRBD and TRBJ reference segments. Only V-J combinations with frequency above 0.0001, covering approximately 99% of repertoires, were analysed. A TCS score was defined as the ratio of F50 (clonal expansion) to E x V (chaos), with BLOSUM62-based TCRdist applied between CDR3 peptides within each V-J. Welch's t-statistics and random forest reduced around 550 V-J features to about 13, which were used in a naive Bayes classifier (R e1071). Using fastp trimming at Q25 and MiXCR clonotype assembly, TCRdb reanalyzed the public sequencing data and kept in-frame beta chains. Identical CDR3 proteins give one entry, which carries the most common genes and DNA. The V and J calls come from TCRdb's annotation, not from the publication. The sample includes 300,000 to 450,000 distinct CDR3 sequences, with 20% to 30% observed a single time. The ten largest clones take up 70% to 75% of the sample.

On this clonotype: Its antigen is unknown. No per-base quality is available; no much larger clone lies one base away.

The clonotype was recovered from a man aged 50 to 60 with Graves' hyperthyroidism. The sequence links TRBV9 to TRBJ1-2; tentative D gene TRBD1, with 5 bases matching. Source material: blood. In nucleotides, the sequence is TGTGCCAGCAGCCCCCGGGACCTTAACTATGGCTACACCTTC. It is translated as CASSPRDLNYGYTF.